The 20 T cell receptor beta chains below were found in one sample sequenced in a study of shared clonotypes between healthy human individuals. Assay used: immunoSEQ multiplex PCR; TCRdb lists only in-frame clones, some missing. The sample shows millions of clones, approximately 95% of them seen only once. The material sequenced was naive CD4+ T cells from PBMCs. The subset was: CD45RA+ positively selected. Receptors originate from a man between 18 and 29 years old in good health. Some clones in this sample may be carry-over from other donors' samples.

The rearrangement joins TRBV5-1 to TRBJ2-7; TRBD2 is a possible D gene (6 bases). V dropped 5 bases and J dropped 3 bases, with 18 bases sitting between them. The CDR3 contains 15 residues. The germline CDR1 and CDR2 sequences are SGHRS and YFSETQ. The CDR3 coding sequence is TGCGCCAGCAGATCCGATACCGGGACTCTCTACGAGCAGTACTTC. This codes for CASRSDTGTLYEQYF.

The V and J genes are TRBV4-2 and TRBJ2-1, with D possibly being TRBD1 or TRBD2 (6 bases each). The CDR3 loop spans 16 amino acids. Trimming stripped 2 bases from V and 6 bases from J, with 17 bases between. Germline V gene sequence: CDR1 LGHNA, CDR2 YNFKEQ. The CDR3 reads CASSQQLAGAVNEQFF. The CDR3 DNA follows: TGTGCCAGCAGCCAACAACTAGCAGGGGCCGTCAATGAGCAGTTCTTC.

This clone has just one count. The same CDR3 also results from other DNA sequences found in this sample. This chain connects TRBV4-1 to TRBJ1-2, with TRBD1 matching 8 bases. Germline lookup yields CDR1 MGHRA and CDR2 YSYEKL. V was pared by 1 base and J by 2 bases, with 3 bases of the junction left unmatched. This CDR3 contains 15 residues. The CDR3 is CASSQGRDRNYGYTF. The CDR3 bases are TGCGCCAGCAGCCAAGGCAGGGACAGGAACTATGGCTACACCTTC.

CDR3 nucleotide sequence: TGTGCCAGCAGCCAGGGACAGGGACTGAACACTGAAGCTTTCTTT. The encoded protein is CASSQGQGLNTEAFF. The chain recombines TRBV13 with TRBJ1-1; 9 nucleotides agree with TRBD1. Germline CDR1 reads PRHDT; CDR2 reads FYEKMQ (reference sequence). CDR3 length: 15 amino acids. V shed 5 bases and J 0 bases; nucleotides not matched to a gene: 4.

CDR3 in amino acids: CASSLYSRGQPQHF. DNA for the CDR3: TGTGCCAGCAGCTTATATAGCCGTGGGCAGCCCCAGCATTTT. The chain joins TRBV7-2 to TRBJ1-5; D is unresolved. CDR3 length equals 14 residues. Germline CDR1 is SGHTA and CDR2 is FQGNSA. Trimming removed 2 bases at V and 7 bases at J, with 12 bases between.

The chain combines TRBV27 with TRBJ2-2; D is perhaps TRBD2 (7 bases). Per the germline V gene, CDR1 is MNHEY and CDR2 is SMNVEV (reference sequence). The length of the CDR3 is 16 residues. Deletions cut 0 bases from V and 2 bases from J, with 10 bases between. The CDR3 region has the DNA TGTGCCAGCAGTTTATCAAGGGGGGGAAACACCGGGGAGCTGTTTTTT. Translation gives CASSLSRGGNTGELFF.

The CDR3 sequence: CASRGRANQPQHF. The CDR3 region has the DNA TGTGCCAGCAGGGGCAGGGCTAATCAGCCCCAGCATTTT. This chain links TRBV28 with TRBJ1-5, with D tentatively TRBD1 (5 bases). The V end was cut by 6 bases, the J end by 4 bases, with 10 bases between. This CDR3 contains 13 residues. Germline V gene sequence: CDR1 MDHEN, CDR2 SYDVKM.

The chain couples TRBV7-3 to TRBJ2-5; 9 bases line up with TRBD2. Germline lookup yields CDR1 SGHTA and CDR2 FQGTGA. V shed 2 bases, J shed 2 bases, and the junction held 15 bases outside the gene matches. This CDR3 spans 19 amino acids. The CDR3 nucleotides read TGTGCCAGCAGCTTATCCCCAGCTAGCGGGATGGGATGGCAAGAGACCCAGTACTTC. Its protein product is CASSLSPASGMGWQETQYF.

V is TRBV14 and J is TRBJ2-3; no firm D call. Germline CDR1 and CDR2: SGHDN and FVKESK. CDR3 length: 17 amino acids. The ends were cut back, 2 bases at V and 2 bases at J, with 17 bases in the middle. CDR3 sequence: CASSQPTLSTHTDTQYF. DNA of the CDR3: TGTGCCAGCAGCCAACCCACTTTGAGTACCCACACAGATACGCAGTATTTT. The whole variable domain, filled in from reference TRBV14 and TRBJ2-3, reads EAGVTQFPSHSVIEKGQTVTLRCDPISGHDNLYWYRRVMGKEIKFLLHFVKESKQDESGMPNNRFLAERTGGTYSTLKVQPAELEDSGVYFCASSQPTLSTHTDTQYFGPGTRLTVL.

The rearrangement links TRBV5-1 to TRBJ2-2; D possibly corresponds to TRBD2 (5 bases). Looked up from germline, CDR1 is SGHRS and CDR2 is YFSETQ. The CDR3 length is 17 residues. V was trimmed by 0 bases and J by 1 base, leaving 13 bases between them. The CDR3, as DNA: TGCGCCAGCAGCTTGGGGGGAAGCGGAGAGAACACCGGGGAGCTGTTTTTT. This gives the protein CASSLGGSGENTGELFF.

CDR3 region: CAMRILGVMATEAFF. For the CDR3, the DNA is TGTGCCATGAGAATATTGGGCGTAATGGCCACTGAAGCTTTCTTT. The rearrangement uses TRBV30 and TRBJ1-1; D is unresolved. The V gene's germline CDR1 is GTSNPN and CDR2 SVGIG (reference sequence). The CDR3 covers 15 residues. Trimming took 8 bases from V and 4 from J, leaving 23 bases between them.

Comment on this clone: One end of the junction does not line up with germline, which may come from a read error. The chain has TRBV12-5 and TRBJ1-1, with TRBD1 matching 7 bases. The CDR3 runs 16 residues. Germline assignment: CDR1 LGHNT and CDR2 FRNRAP. The CDR3 DNA reads TGCGCCCATAACCGGACAGGTCCGCGGGGGAGCACTGAAGCTTTCTTT. The encoded protein is CAHNRTGPRGSTEAFF.

The rearrangement joins TRBV19 to TRBJ2-3; possibly TRBD1 for D (7 bases). The germline gives CDR1 LNHDA, CDR2 SQIVND (reference sequence). Trimming took 5 bases from V and 2 from J, leaving 17 bases between them. The CDR3 length is 16 residues. The CDR3, as DNA: TGTGCCAGTAGTCCCCAGGCAGGGGGGTCCACAGATACGCAGTATTTT. This codes for CASSPQAGGSTDTQYF.

This sequence joins TRBV27 and TRBJ2-7, with a possible D match to TRBD2 (6 bases). Germline V gene data show CDR1 as MNHEY and CDR2 as SMNVEV (reference sequence). V was shortened by 3 bases and J by 2 bases, with 17 bases between the two germline ends. The length of the CDR3 is 16 residues. In DNA form, the CDR3 reads TGTGCCAGCAGTTTGACCTCCGGAGGGGCCCCCTACGAGCAGTACTTC. Its protein is CASSLTSGGAPYEQYF.

J is TRBJ1-5 and V is TRBV19; TRBD1 might be the D (6 bases). CDR1 and CDR2 (germline): LNHDA, SQIVND (reference sequence). This CDR3 has 15 residues. The V gene lost 7 bases and the J gene lost 0 bases, with 13 bases spanning the gap. CDR3 in DNA: TGTGCCAGTATCCTAGGGGGTGGTAGCAATCAGCCCCAGCATTTT. It specifies CASILGGGSNQPQHF.

The V gene is TRBV18, the J gene TRBJ2-5, with D perhaps TRBD1 (6 bases). Per the germline V gene, CDR1 is KGHSH and CDR2 is LQKENI. V was shortened by 2 bases and J by 5 bases, with 18 bases between the two germline ends. This CDR3 is built from 16 residues. This CDR3 reads CASSPRAARGPETQYF. CDR3 coding DNA: TGTGCCAGCTCACCAAGAGCGGCCAGGGGACCGGAGACCCAGTACTTC.

For this clone: Other DNA sequences in this specimen translate into the identical CDR3. V and J are TRBV28 and TRBJ1-4, with 9 bases matching TRBD1. The CDR3 has 13 amino acids. V lost 6 bases and J lost 8; bases outside the gene matches: 4. Germline V gives CDR1 MDHEN, CDR2 SYDVKM. The CDR3 DNA reads as TGTGCCAGCAGGACAGGGGGTGGGGAAAAACTGTTTTTT. Amino acids: CASRTGGGEKLFF.

V and J are TRBV7-2 and TRBJ1-5; 9 bases agree with TRBD1. Germline lookup yields CDR1 SGHTA and CDR2 FQGNSA. V lost 5 bases, J lost 7 bases, and 12 bases stayed unmatched. CDR3 length: 16 amino acids. CDR3 residues: CASSPSGTGLWQPQHF. For the CDR3, the DNA is TGTGCCAGCAGCCCAAGCGGGACAGGGTTGTGGCAGCCCCAGCATTTT. Based on the CDR3 plus reference TRBV7-2 and TRBJ1-5, the full variable domain is GAGVSQSPSNKVTEKGKDVELRCDPISGHTALYWYRQSLGQGLEFLIYFQGNSAPDKSGLPSDRFSAERTGGSVSTLTIQRTQQEDSAVYLCASSPSGTGLWQPQHFGDGTRLSIL.

This clone turned up a few times. The J gene is TRBJ2-2, the V gene TRBV18; D may be TRBD1 or TRBD2 (5 bases each). Germline CDR1 KGHSH, CDR2 LQKENI. The CDR3 runs to 15 residues. V was cut by 3 bases and J by 0 bases, with 8 bases left in between. The CDR3 loop reads CASSPGVANTGELFF. In nucleotides, the CDR3 is TGTGCCAGCTCACCGGGGGTCGCGAACACCGGGGAGCTGTTTTTT.

The table lists this clone with a count of one. V gene TRBV7-3 combines with J gene TRBJ2-5; 12 positions agree with TRBD2. V was clipped by 5 bases and J by 9 bases; unmatched bases: 10. The CDR3 contains 15 residues. Germline V gene data show CDR1 as SGHTA and CDR2 as FQGTGA. CDR3 amino acids: CASSLAGGPSEAQYF. CDR3 bases: TGTGCCAGCAGCCTAGCGGGAGGGCCTAGTGAAGCCCAGTACTTC.